The TCR beta chain under discussion was sequenced for a study of identical twins. General study points: While abundant cord blood beta clonotypes carried fewer insertions, memory repertoires showed no such pattern.

TCRdb reprocessed the 5' RACE reads with MiXCR, giving one entry per CDR3 protein. Among 1,800,000 or so distinct CDR3 sequences, 25% to 35% were seen once, and the ten largest hold about 0.27%. This clonotype was seen only once. The antigen is undetermined. CDR1 and CDR2 (germline): MNHNY, SVGAGI (reference sequence). This CDR3 region has 15 residues. V was trimmed by 8 bases and J by 1 base, leaving 17 bases between them. The V gene is TRBV6-6, the J gene TRBJ1-1; D unclear. The clonotype originates from a newborn girl in good health. The sequenced sample consisted of cord blood. CDR3: CASRLSEDPNTEAFF. In DNA form, the CDR3 reads TGTGCCAGCCGTTTATCCGAGGACCCGAACACTGAAGCTTTCTTT.